The clone carrying this T cell receptor (beta chain) is a singleton in its sample. Antigen specificity is unknown. This record comes from a study of OX40 agonist ivuxolimab in advanced cancers. Study-level findings and limits: Not determined was the antigen specificity of the expanded peripheral T cells. More expanded clones were found, on average, in CD8+ than in CD4+ T cells.

It was autoimmune disease history or systemic immunosuppression that excluded patients. Only in-frame clones appear in the TCRdb table, and some are missing; sequencing was by immunoSEQ multiplex PCR. The table has 35,000 to 55,000 clones, around 94% seen once. This CDR3 is built from 15 residues. Germline lookup yields CDR1 SEHNR and CDR2 FQNEAQ (reference sequence). Trimming stripped 5 bases from V and 0 bases from J, with 13 bases between. The TCR sequence derives from an adult with an advanced solid tumor such as melanoma, head and neck, liver or kidney cancer. The source was CD4+ or CD8+ T cells sorted from blood, collected in a trial of the OX40 agonist ivuxolimab. The rearrangement uses TRBV7-9 and TRBJ1-2, with D perhaps matching TRBD1 (5 bases). CDR3 in DNA: TGTGCCAGCAGCCCTCATGTGGGACCTAACTATGGCTACACCTTC. It codes for CASSPHVGPNYGYTF.